The sequence of this T cell receptor (beta chain) was determined in a study of primary melanoma T cells and metastatic recurrence. Profiling relied on immunoSEQ multiplex PCR, and the TCRdb table lists in-frame clones only, not all of them. The sample table sets out approximately 65 clones. Germline V CDR1 and CDR2: MNHGY, SAAAGT. Trimming took 0 bases from V and 0 from J, leaving 9 bases between them. The CDR3 totals 15 residues. The sequencing sample was made of melanoma tumor tissue. The rearrangement uses TRBV6-8 and TRBJ2-7; tentatively, D is TRBD1 (6 bases). This TCR derives from a human donor with melanoma. The CDR3 reads CASSYSLDSSYEQYF. CDR3 DNA sequence: TGTGCCAGCAGTTACTCCCTGGACAGCTCCTACGAGCAGTACTTC.